This TCR beta chain was documented in a study of cytomegalovirus exposure and HLA in healthy donors. In regard to this clone: The antigen is unknown.

TCRdb's table, derived via immunoSEQ multiplex PCR, lists solely in-frame clones and lacks some. The sample shows tens of thousands of clones, 90% of them seen only once. V lost 6 bases and J lost 6, with 6 bases in between. CDR3 length: 11 amino acids. The germline CDR1 and CDR2 sequences are MNHNS and SASEGT. Broader study findings: In vitro, three CMV-associated chains proved specific for CMV antigens. Subsequent analysis revealed that first-cohort TCR clusters tended to co-occur in the 100 to 150 validation repertoires.

This sequence originates from a man younger than 30 in good health and CMV-seronegative. Input material: PBMCs. The chain uses TRBV6-1 and TRBJ1-5; D not resolved. The CDR3 DNA sequence: TGTGCCAGCAGGCGTAGTCAGCCCCAGCATTTT. Translating gives CASRRSQPQHF.